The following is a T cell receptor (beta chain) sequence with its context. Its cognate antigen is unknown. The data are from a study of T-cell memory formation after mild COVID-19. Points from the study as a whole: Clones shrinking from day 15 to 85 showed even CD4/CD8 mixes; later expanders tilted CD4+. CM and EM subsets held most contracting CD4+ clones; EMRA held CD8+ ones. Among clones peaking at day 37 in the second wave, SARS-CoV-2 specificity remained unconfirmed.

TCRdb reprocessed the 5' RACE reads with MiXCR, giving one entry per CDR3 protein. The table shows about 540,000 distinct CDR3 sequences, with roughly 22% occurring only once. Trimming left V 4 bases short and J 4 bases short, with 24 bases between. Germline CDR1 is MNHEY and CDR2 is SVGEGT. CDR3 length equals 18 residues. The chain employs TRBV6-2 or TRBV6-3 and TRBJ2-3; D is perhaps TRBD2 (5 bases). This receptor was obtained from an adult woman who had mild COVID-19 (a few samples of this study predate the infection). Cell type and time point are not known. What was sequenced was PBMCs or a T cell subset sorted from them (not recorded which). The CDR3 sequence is CASSSPTRLSGGPDTQYF. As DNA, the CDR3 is TGTGCCAGCAGTTCTCCTACTCGACTAAGCGGCGGGCCAGATACGCAGTATTTT.